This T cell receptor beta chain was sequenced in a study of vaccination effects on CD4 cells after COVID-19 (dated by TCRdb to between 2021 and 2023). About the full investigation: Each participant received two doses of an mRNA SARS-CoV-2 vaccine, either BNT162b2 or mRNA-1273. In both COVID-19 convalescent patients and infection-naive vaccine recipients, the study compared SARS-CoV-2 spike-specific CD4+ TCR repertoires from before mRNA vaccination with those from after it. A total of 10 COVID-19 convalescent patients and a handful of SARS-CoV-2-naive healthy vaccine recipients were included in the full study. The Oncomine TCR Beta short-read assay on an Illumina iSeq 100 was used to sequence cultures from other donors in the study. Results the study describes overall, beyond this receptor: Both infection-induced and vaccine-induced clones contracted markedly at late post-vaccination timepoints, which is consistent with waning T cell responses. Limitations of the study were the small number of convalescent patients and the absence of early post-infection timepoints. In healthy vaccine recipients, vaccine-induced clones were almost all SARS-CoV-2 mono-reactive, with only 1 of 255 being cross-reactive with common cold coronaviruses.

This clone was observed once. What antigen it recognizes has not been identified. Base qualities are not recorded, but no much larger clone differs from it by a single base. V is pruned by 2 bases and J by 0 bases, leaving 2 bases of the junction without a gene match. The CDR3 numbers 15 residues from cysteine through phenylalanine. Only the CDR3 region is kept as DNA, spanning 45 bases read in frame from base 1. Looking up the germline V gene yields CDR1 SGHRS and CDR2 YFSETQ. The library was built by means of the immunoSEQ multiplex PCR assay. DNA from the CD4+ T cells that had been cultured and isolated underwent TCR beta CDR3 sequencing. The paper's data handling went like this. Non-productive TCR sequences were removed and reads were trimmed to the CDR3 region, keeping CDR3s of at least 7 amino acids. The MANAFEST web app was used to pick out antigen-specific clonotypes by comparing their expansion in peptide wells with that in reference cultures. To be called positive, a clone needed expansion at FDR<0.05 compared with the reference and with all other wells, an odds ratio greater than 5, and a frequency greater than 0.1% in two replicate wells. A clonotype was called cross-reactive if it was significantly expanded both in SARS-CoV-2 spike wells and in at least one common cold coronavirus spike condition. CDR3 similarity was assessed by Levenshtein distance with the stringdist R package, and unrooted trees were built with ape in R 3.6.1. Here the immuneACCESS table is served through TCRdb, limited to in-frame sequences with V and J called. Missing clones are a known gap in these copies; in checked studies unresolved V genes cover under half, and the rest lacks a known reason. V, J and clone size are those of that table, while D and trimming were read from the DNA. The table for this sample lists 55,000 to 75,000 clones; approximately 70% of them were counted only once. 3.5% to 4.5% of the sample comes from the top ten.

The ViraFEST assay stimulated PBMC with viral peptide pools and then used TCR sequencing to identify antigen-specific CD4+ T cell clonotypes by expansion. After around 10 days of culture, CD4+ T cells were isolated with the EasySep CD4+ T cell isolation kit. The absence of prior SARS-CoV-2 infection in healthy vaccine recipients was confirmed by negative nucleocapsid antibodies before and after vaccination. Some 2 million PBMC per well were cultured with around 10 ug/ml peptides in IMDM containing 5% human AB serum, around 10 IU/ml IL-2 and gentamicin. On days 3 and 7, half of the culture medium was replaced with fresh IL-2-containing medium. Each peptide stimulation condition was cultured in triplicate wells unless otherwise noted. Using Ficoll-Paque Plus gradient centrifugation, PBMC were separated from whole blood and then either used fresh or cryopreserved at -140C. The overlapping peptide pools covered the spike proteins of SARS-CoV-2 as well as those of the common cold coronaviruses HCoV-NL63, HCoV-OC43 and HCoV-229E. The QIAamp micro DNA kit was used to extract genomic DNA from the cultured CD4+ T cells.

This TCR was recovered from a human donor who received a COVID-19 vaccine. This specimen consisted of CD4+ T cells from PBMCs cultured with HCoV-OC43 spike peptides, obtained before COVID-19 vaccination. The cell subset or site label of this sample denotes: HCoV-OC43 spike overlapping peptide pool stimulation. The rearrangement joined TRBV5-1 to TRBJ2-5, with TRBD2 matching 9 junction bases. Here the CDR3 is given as CASSFAGGYQETQYF. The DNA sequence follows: TGCGCCAGCAGCTTCGCGGGGGGGTACCAAGAGACCCAGTACTTC.